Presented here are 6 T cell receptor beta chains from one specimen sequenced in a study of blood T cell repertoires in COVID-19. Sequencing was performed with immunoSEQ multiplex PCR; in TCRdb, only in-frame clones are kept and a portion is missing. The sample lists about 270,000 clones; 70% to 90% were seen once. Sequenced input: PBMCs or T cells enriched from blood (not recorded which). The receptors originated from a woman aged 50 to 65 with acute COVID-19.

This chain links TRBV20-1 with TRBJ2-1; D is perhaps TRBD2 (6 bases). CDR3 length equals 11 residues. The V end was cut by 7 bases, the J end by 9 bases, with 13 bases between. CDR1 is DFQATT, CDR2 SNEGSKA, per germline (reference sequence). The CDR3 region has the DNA TGCAGTGGTTCGCGGGACTCTGAGCAGTTCTTC. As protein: CSGSRDSEQFF.

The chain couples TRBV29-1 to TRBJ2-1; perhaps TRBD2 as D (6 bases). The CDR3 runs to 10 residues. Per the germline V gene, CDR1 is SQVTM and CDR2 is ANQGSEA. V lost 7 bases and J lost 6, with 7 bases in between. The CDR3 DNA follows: TGCAGCGCCGGGGGCAATGAGCAGTTCTTC. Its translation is CSAGGNEQFF.

The CDR3 sequence is CASSLADSHNEQFF. The CDR3 bases are TGCGCCAGCAGCTTGGCGGACAGCCACAATGAGCAGTTCTTC. The V and J genes are TRBV5-1 and TRBJ2-1; the D gene is possibly TRBD1 (6 bases). The CDR3 consists of 14 residues. Germline-derived CDR1 and CDR2 are SGHRS and YFSETQ. The germline V and J ends were trimmed by 0 bases and 5 bases, with 9 bases remaining between them.

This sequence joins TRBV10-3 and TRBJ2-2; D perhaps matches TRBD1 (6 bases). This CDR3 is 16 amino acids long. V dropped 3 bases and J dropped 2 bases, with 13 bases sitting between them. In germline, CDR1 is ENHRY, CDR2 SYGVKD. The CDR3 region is CAISENPGVNTGELFF. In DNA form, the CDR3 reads TGTGCCATCAGTGAAAATCCAGGGGTAAACACCGGGGAGCTGTTTTTT.

CDR3 in amino acids: CASSPMTGYEQYF. The CDR3, as DNA: TGTGCCAGCAGCCCCATGACAGGCTACGAGCAGTACTTC. This chain joins TRBV9 and TRBJ2-7; D is possibly TRBD1 (6 bases). This CDR3 comprises 13 residues. Germline CDR1 SGDLS, CDR2 YYNGEE. The V end lost 4 bases, the J end lost 3 bases, and 11 bases lay between the germline ends.

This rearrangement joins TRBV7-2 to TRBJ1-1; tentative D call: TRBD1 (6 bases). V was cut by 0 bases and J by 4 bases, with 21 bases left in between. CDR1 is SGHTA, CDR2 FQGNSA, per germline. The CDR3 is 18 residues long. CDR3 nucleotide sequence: TGTGCCAGCAGCTTAGCTTCCGGCAGGGGAGTTTGGAGCACTGAAGCTTTCTTT. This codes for CASSLASGRGVWSTEAFF. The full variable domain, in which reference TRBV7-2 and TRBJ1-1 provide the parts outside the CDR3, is GAGVSQSPSNKVTEKGKDVELRCDPISGHTALYWYRQSLGQGLEFLIYFQGNSAPDKSGLPSDRFSAERTGGSVSTLTIQRTQQEDSAVYLCASSLASGRGVWSTEAFFGQGTRLTVV.